This TCR beta chain was obtained from a study of T cell responses to AZD1222 COVID-19 vaccine. Germline V CDR1 and CDR2: SGHAT, FQNNGV. V lost 6 bases, J lost 6 bases, and 12 bases lay in between. CDR3 length equals 14 residues. Clones were read by immunoSEQ multiplex PCR, and TCRdb kept only the in-frame ones, dropping some. Among approximately 110,000 clones listed, more than 80% were seen once. This specimen was peripheral blood, taken on day 0 of AZD1222 vaccination. V gene TRBV11-2 combines with J gene TRBJ1-6, with D perhaps TRBD1 (5 bases). The clonotype originates from an adult in good health. In DNA form, the CDR3 reads TGTGCCAGCAGGCAAACAGGCCCTAATTCACCCCTCCACTTT. It encodes CASRQTGPNSPLHF.